This T cell receptor beta chain was found in a study of read filtering for tumor transcriptome and immune sequencing. Whole-study context: Per sample, TCR-region reads ranged about 4 to 11 million by IR-seq, roughly 80 to 1273 by RNA-seq. General study findings and limits: RNA-seq captured clonotypes less deeply and reliably than IR-seq. About four fifths of IR-seq clonotypes had a single read, yet these held approximately 3.5% of reads.

About this clonotype: Its antigen is not identified. As the CDR3 is not closed by the conserved phenylalanine or tryptophan, this likely results from a read error.

From 400 to 450 ng of RNA, a library with molecular barcoded alpha/delta and beta/gamma adaptors was made. In TCRdb, the reads were re-called with MiXCR into one record per CDR3 protein. This table holds around 65,000 distinct CDR3 sequences, around 18% found once. Trimming removed 6 bases from V and 1 base from J, with 13 bases in between. The germline CDR1 and CDR2 sequences are SNHLY and FYNNEI. The CDR3 consists of 15 residues. This chain joins TRBV2 and TRBJ1-5, with a possible D match to TRBD1 (5 bases). Source material: a population of CD138-negative cells sorted from bone marrow. The clonotype was recovered from a donor aged 40 or older with multiple myeloma. DNA of the CDR3: TGTGCCAGCAGCGCCCCCGGGGGAAGCAATCAGCCCCAGCATCTT. The encoded protein is CASSAPGGSNQPQHL.